The 15 T cell receptor beta chains reported below all come from one sample, sequenced in a study of T cell responses to AZD1222 COVID-19 vaccine. The table came from immunoSEQ multiplex PCR; TCRdb's copy has only in-frame clones and leaves some out. This table holds some 100,000 clones, roughly nine tenths found once. Sequences were derived from peripheral blood, sampled on day 0 of AZD1222 vaccination. The receptors shown here come from an adult in good health.

This chain joins TRBV2 and TRBJ2-1, with D unresolved. The CDR3 runs to 11 residues. Trimming removed 6 bases from V and 4 bases from J, with 4 bases in between. In germline, CDR1 is SNHLY, CDR2 FYNNEI. CDR3 coding DNA: TGTGCCAGCAGCCAGTACAATGAGCAGTTCTTC. It yields the protein CASSQYNEQFF.

The CDR3 region is CASSTDPDGTQYF. DNA for the CDR3: TGTGCCAGCAGCACGGACCCCGATGGTACGCAGTATTTT. V gene TRBV11-2 combines with J gene TRBJ2-3; D uncertain. The V gene lost 5 bases and the J gene lost 8 bases, with 14 bases spanning the gap. The CDR3 is 13 residues long. Germline CDR1 and CDR2: SGHAT and FQNNGV.

This clone was seen just once. The rearrangement links TRBV10-1 to TRBJ1-1; D might be TRBD1 (6 bases). Germline lookup yields CDR1 WNHNN and CDR2 SYGVQD (reference sequence). The length of the CDR3 is 14 residues. Deletions cut 5 bases from V and 4 bases from J, with 14 bases between. CDR3 sequence reads: CASSPAGAGTEAFF. The CDR3 coding sequence is TGCGCCAGCAGTCCGGCAGGGGCCGGCACTGAAGCTTTCTTT.

The gene calls are TRBV5-1 and TRBJ1-6; D not resolved. V dropped 1 base and J dropped 5 bases, with 16 bases sitting between them. This CDR3 comprises 17 residues. CDR1 and CDR2 from the germline V gene are SGHRS and YFSETQ. The CDR3 loop is CASSLRSNQVDNSPLHF. In nucleotides, the CDR3 is TGCGCCAGCAGCTTGAGGTCGAACCAGGTCGATAATTCACCCCTCCACTTT.

The V call is TRBV2, the J call TRBJ2-6; no clear D. The V end lost 3 bases, the J end lost 4 bases, and 7 bases lay between the germline ends. CDR1 is SNHLY and CDR2 is FYNNEI in the germline V gene. CDR3 size: 14 residues. The CDR3 region has the DNA TGTGCCAGCAGTGAGTGGTACGGGGCCAACGTCCTGACTTTC. Translated: CASSEWYGANVLTF.

This clone was seen a handful of times. The CDR3 loop reads CASSPNRAGGEQYF. The DNA of the CDR3 is TGTGCCAGCAGTCCCAACAGGGCGGGGGGCGAGCAGTACTTC. The chain has TRBV6-6 and TRBJ2-7, with 8 bases lining up with TRBD2. The CDR3 is 14 amino acids. Trimming removed 5 bases from V and 6 bases from J; junction bases left unmatched: 9. From germline, CDR1 is MNHNY and CDR2 SVGAGI (reference sequence).

The rearrangement joins TRBV11-3 to TRBJ1-1, with a possible D match to TRBD1 (5 bases). Trimming took 6 bases from V and 3 from J, leaving 17 bases between them. Germline CDR1 SGHNT, CDR2 YENEEA. The CDR3 runs 15 residues. CDR3 loop: CASSIGLGRYTEAFF. CDR3 nucleotide sequence: TGTGCCAGCAGTATAGGTTTGGGACGGTACACTGAAGCTTTCTTT.

The rearrangement links TRBV6-5 to TRBJ2-7; weak D call: TRBD2 (5 bases). This CDR3 region has 16 residues. Trimming cost V 0 bases and J 2 bases, with 14 bases left between them. Germline assignment: CDR1 MNHEY and CDR2 SVGAGI. The chain's CDR3 is CASSYSEVRVPYEQYF. The CDR3 bases are TGTGCCAGCAGTTACTCGGAGGTCCGGGTCCCCTACGAGCAGTACTTC.

V is TRBV5-1 and J is TRBJ1-2; tentative D call: TRBD1 (6 bases). CDR1 SGHRS and CDR2 YFSETQ come from the germline V gene. V lost 4 bases to trimming and J lost 2 bases, with 15 bases between them. CDR3 size: 15 residues. The CDR3 protein is CASSPLDGQNYGYTF. DNA for the CDR3: TGCGCCAGCAGCCCGCTGGACGGACAGAACTATGGCTACACCTTC. Based on the CDR3 plus reference TRBV5-1 and TRBJ1-2, the full variable domain is KAGVTQTPRYLIKTRGQQVTLSCSPISGHRSVSWYQQTPGQGLQFLFEYFSETQRNKGNFPGRFSGRQFSNSRSEMNVSTLELGDSALYLCASSPLDGQNYGYTFGSGTRLTVV.

This clone was seen a handful of times. The chain recombines TRBV2 with TRBJ1-2; D ambiguous. With 3 bases removed from V and 4 bases from J, the gap between germline ends came to 9 bases. CDR3 length: 13 amino acids. The germline V gene encodes CDR1 SNHLY and CDR2 FYNNEI. CDR3 nucleotides: TGTGCCAGCAGTGAGACACAACGCTATGGCTACACCTTC. This sequence encodes CASSETQRYGYTF.

This rearrangement joins TRBV29-1 to TRBJ2-2, with TRBD1 matching 8 bases. This CDR3 comprises 14 residues. Germline V gives CDR1 SQVTM, CDR2 ANQGSEA. The ends lost 6 bases at V and 2 bases at J; junction bases unmatched: 5. The CDR3 bases are TGCAGCGTGGAGGGACAGGCAAACACCGGGGAGCTGTTTTTT. The encoded protein is CSVEGQANTGELFF.

The V and J genes are TRBV6-5 and TRBJ1-2; TRBD1 is a possible D gene (5 bases). CDR1 is MNHEY and CDR2 is SVGAGI in the germline V gene. V lost 5 bases to trimming and J lost 2 bases, with 9 bases between them. The CDR3 contains 13 residues. CDR3 protein: CASSPGRNYGYTF. Written as DNA, the CDR3 is TGTGCCAGCAGTCCGGGACGGAACTATGGCTACACCTTC.

This rearrangement joins TRBV25-1 to TRBJ1-5; 11 bases line up with TRBD1. After removal of 5 bases from V and 7 bases from J, the junction contained 4 bases not matched to a gene. The CDR3 covers 14 residues. Germline values: CDR1 MGHDK, CDR2 SYGVNS. This CDR3 is CASSRTGGGQPQHF. The CDR3 DNA reads TGTGCCAGCAGTAGGACAGGGGGCGGCCAGCCCCAGCATTTT.

This chain joins TRBV5-1 and TRBJ2-3; TRBD2 matches at 10 bases. V gave up 4 bases and J gave up 3 bases; unmatched junction bases: 11. Germline loops: CDR1 SGHRS, CDR2 YFSETQ. This CDR3 is 17 amino acids long. CDR3 region: CASSPLIAGGRTDTQYF. The CDR3 bases are TGCGCCAGCAGCCCCTTAATAGCGGGAGGTCGGACAGATACGCAGTATTTT.

The chain employs TRBV24-1 and TRBJ2-1; D gene ambiguous. The CDR3 is 17 residues long. Germline V gene data show CDR1 as KGHDR and CDR2 as SFDVKD. Trimming shortened V by 1 base and J by 3 bases, and 15 bases separated the two germline ends. The CDR3 loop is CATSDLPQEWGYNEQFF. The DNA for the CDR3 is TGTGCCACCAGTGATTTACCCCAGGAGTGGGGCTACAATGAGCAGTTCTTC.